These 14 T cell receptor beta chains came from one sample sequenced in a study of response to subunit inactivated influenza vaccine. TCRdb called the RT-PCR reads again in MiXCR, with one record for every CDR3 protein. This table holds hundreds of thousands of distinct CDR3 sequences, around 11% found once. This sample was also put to use in a study of T cells expressing NK-cell markers. As that report states: The TCR beta cDNA came from 5'RACE template switching with UMIs.

The source was PBMCs from blood, collected on the day of vaccination. Receptors originate from a man aged 50-60 years who received an inactivated influenza vaccine.

This clonotype was seen more than once but under ten times. The chain recombines TRBV18 with TRBJ2-2, with D unresolved. The CDR3 has 13 residues. CDR1 is KGHSH and CDR2 is LQKENI in the germline V gene. Trimming pared 5 bases from V and 4 bases from J, leaving 8 bases between. The DNA of the CDR3 is TGTGCCAGCTCATCTGACCTCACCGGGGAGCTGTTTTTT. This encodes CASSSDLTGELFF. Full variable domain (missing parts from reference TRBV18 and TRBJ2-2): NAGVMQNPRHLVRRRGQEARLRCSPMKGHSHVYWYRQLPEEGLKFMVYLQKENIIDESGMPKERFSAEFPKEGPSILRIQQVVRGDSAAYFCASSSDLTGELFFGEGSRLTVL.

The sample holds a few counts of this clonotype. The V and J genes are TRBV12-3 or TRBV12-4 and TRBJ2-1; TRBD2 matches 7 bases. The CDR3 spans 15 residues. J gave up 3 bases and V 7 bases, and 9 bases lay outside the gene matches. This CDR3 is CASTGRGVYYNEQFF. The CDR3 coding sequence is TGTGCCAGCACCGGCCGGGGGGTCTACTACAATGAGCAGTTCTTC.

This clonotype was picked up many times. The chain is built from TRBV12-3 or TRBV12-4 and TRBJ1-1; 9 bases line up with TRBD1. CDR3 length equals 16 residues. V gave up 5 bases and J gave up 5 bases; unmatched junction bases: 12. The CDR3 reads CASSPSQGAFNTEAFF. As DNA, the CDR3 is TGTGCCAGCAGTCCATCACAGGGGGCATTCAATACTGAAGCTTTCTTT.

This clonotype was counted between two and nine times. The chain uses TRBV10-1 and TRBJ2-2; unclear D gene. Germline CDR1 is WNHNN and CDR2 is SYGVQD (reference sequence). V was shortened by 2 bases and J by 4 bases, with 2 bases between the two germline ends. The CDR3 sequence is 12 residues long. CDR3 nucleotides: TGCGCCAGCAGTGAGGCCACCGGGGAGCTGTTTTTT. Its translation: CASSEATGELFF.

This rearrangement joins TRBV16 to TRBJ2-7; TRBD2 aligns across 7 bases. Trimming removed 2 bases from V and 3 bases from J; junction bases left unmatched: 7. The CDR3 runs 15 residues. In germline, CDR1 is KGHSY, CDR2 FQNENV. The DNA of the CDR3 is TGTGCCAGCAGCCAAACGGCTCTAGCGGACTACGAGCAGTACTTC. This gives the protein CASSQTALADYEQYF.

The rearrangement uses TRBV3-1 and TRBJ1-4; 7 nucleotides line up with TRBD1. Per the germline V gene, CDR1 is LGHDT and CDR2 is YNNKEL (reference sequence). The V and J ends lost 4 bases and 4 bases, in that order; junction bases with no gene match: 6. CDR3 length equals 15 residues. The CDR3 DNA follows: TGTGCCAGCAGCCCCACACAGGGGAGTAATGAAAAACTGTTTTTT. Translating it yields CASSPTQGSNEKLFF. Full variable domain (missing parts from reference TRBV3-1 and TRBJ1-4): DTAVSQTPKYLVTQMGNDKSIKCEQNLGHDTMYWYKQDSKKFLKIMFSYNNKELIINETVPNRFSPKSPDKAHLNLHINSLELGDSAVYFCASSPTQGSNEKLFFGSGTQLSVL.

The gene calls are TRBV6-2 or TRBV6-3 and TRBJ2-4, with a weak D call TRBD1 (5 bases). The CDR3 covers 13 residues. Germline V gene data show CDR1 as MNHEY and CDR2 as SVGEGT. V was clipped by 3 bases and J by 8 bases, with 11 bases between them. As DNA, the CDR3 is TGTGCCAGCAGTTATTCAGGGATTGACATTCAGTACTTC. It encodes CASSYSGIDIQYF.

The V and J genes are TRBV5-1 and TRBJ2-1; no firm D call. The CDR3 is made up of 16 amino acids. Trimming took off 1 base at V and 0 bases at J, with 11 bases between the two ends. The germline V gene has CDR1 SGHRS and CDR2 YFSETQ. This CDR3 is CASSLPGLSSYNEQFF. The DNA for the CDR3 is TGCGCCAGCAGCTTGCCAGGCTTGAGCTCCTACAATGAGCAGTTCTTC.

The chain recombines TRBV6-5 with TRBJ1-2; 7 bases fit TRBD1. This CDR3 is 10 amino acids long. V shed 8 bases, J shed 10 bases, and the junction held 4 bases outside the gene matches. Germline CDR1 MNHEY, CDR2 SVGAGI. The CDR3 bases are TGTGCCAGCGGGCAGGGGGACTACACCTTC. Protein product: CASGQGDYTF.

This clonotype has more than one count but fewer than ten. The chain links TRBV5-5 to TRBJ2-7; TRBD1 aligns across 10 bases. This CDR3 comprises 15 residues. After removal of 4 bases from V and 3 bases from J, the junction contained 7 bases not matched to a gene. Germline V gene lookup returns CDR1 SGHKS and CDR2 YYEKEE (reference sequence). The CDR3 loop reads CASSAPGQGIYEQYF. The CDR3 bases are TGTGCCAGCAGCGCTCCGGGACAGGGGATCTACGAGCAGTACTTC.

Only a few counts were recorded for this clonotype. In DNA, the CDR3 is TGTGCCAGCAGCTCCGTTGGCAGCCTCATGAACACTGAAGCTTTCTTT. It codes for CASSSVGSLMNTEAFF. J is TRBJ1-1 and V is TRBV7-2; D is undetermined. Germline CDR1 reads SGHTA; CDR2 reads FQGNSA. The germline V and J ends were trimmed by 4 bases and 0 bases, with 15 bases remaining between them. The CDR3 loop spans 16 amino acids.

This clonotype was observed a single time. Sequence at one end of the junction differs from germline and may be a read error. V usage is TRBV3-1 and J usage is TRBJ2-1, with 7 nucleotides matching TRBD2. The CDR3 is 14 residues long. CDR1 LGHDT and CDR2 YNNKEL come from the germline V gene (reference sequence). The CDR3 protein is CASSSWTSSGEEFF. In DNA form, the CDR3 reads TGTGCCAGCAGCTCCTGGACTAGTTCTGGTGAGGAGTTCTTC.

This rearrangement joins TRBV3-1 to TRBJ1-1; D unresolved. The CDR3 is 13 residues long. The V end lost 3 bases, the J end lost 1 base, and 6 bases lay between the germline ends. Per germline, CDR1 LGHDT and CDR2 YNNKEL (reference sequence). The CDR3 DNA is TGTGCCAGCAGCCAGCCAGCGAACACTGAAGCTTTCTTT. It is translated as CASSQPANTEAFF.

The chain combines TRBV14 with TRBJ2-5; D not resolved. Germline V gives CDR1 SGHDN, CDR2 FVKESK. Trimming left V 0 bases short and J 6 bases short, with 5 bases between. This CDR3 contains 12 residues. CDR3 sequence reads: CASSQETQTQYF. CDR3 nucleotide sequence: TGTGCCAGCAGCCAAGAAACGCAGACCCAGTACTTC.